This T cell receptor (beta chain) was recovered during a study of shared clonotypes between healthy human individuals. Whole-study results and caveats: Larger estimated richness was generally seen in naive subsets than in memory subsets.

To note about this clone: What it recognizes is unknown.

This was a deep-level run. Here immunoSEQ multiplex PCR was the method, and the copy in TCRdb shows in-frame clones only, minus some. The data contain approximately 1.5 million clones, 95% to 99% of them seen just once; the ten biggest clones take up approximately 0.44%. The CDR3 has 15 residues. The V gene's germline CDR1 is SGHRS and CDR2 YFSETQ. With 0 bases removed from V and 4 bases from J, the gap between germline ends came to 13 bases. The rearrangement uses TRBV5-1 and TRBJ1-2; perhaps TRBD1 as D (6 bases). The clonotype was recovered from a man aged 25-45 years in good health. Sequenced: naive CD4+ T cells sorted from blood. The subset: CD45RA+ positively selected. In nucleotides, the CDR3 is TGCGCCAGCAGCTTGGAGGCAGGGGTATTCTATGGCTACACCTTC. It encodes CASSLEAGVFYGYTF. The entire variable domain, with the rest obtained from reference TRBV5-1 and TRBJ1-2, is as follows: KAGVTQTPRYLIKTRGQQVTLSCSPISGHRSVSWYQQTPGQGLQFLFEYFSETQRNKGNFPGRFSGRQFSNSRSEMNVSTLELGDSALYLCASSLEAGVFYGYTFGSGTRLTVV.